The clone carrying this TCR beta chain appeared a few times. This CDR3 spans 15 amino acids. With 4 bases clipped from V and 6 bases from J, the junction kept 4 bases outside the gene matches. The germline V gene encodes CDR1 MGHRA and CDR2 YSYEKL. The entry originates in a study of blood T cells in healthy people across ages. A J-beta primer mix and a sample-barcoded 5' primer were used in a second PCR of about 7 to 12 cycles. One entry per CDR3 protein results from TCRdb running MiXCR on the 5' RACE reads. The data hold about 1,400,000 distinct CDR3 sequences, with roughly 45% observed a single time.

This sequence originates from a woman in her late teens or twenties in good health. This rearrangement joins TRBV4-1 to TRBJ2-2, with 11 bases matching TRBD2. The material sequenced was blood. The chain's CDR3 is CASSLSGGAPGELFF. The CDR3 DNA sequence: TGCGCCAGCAGCCTTAGCGGGGGGGCCCCCGGGGAGCTGTTTTTT.